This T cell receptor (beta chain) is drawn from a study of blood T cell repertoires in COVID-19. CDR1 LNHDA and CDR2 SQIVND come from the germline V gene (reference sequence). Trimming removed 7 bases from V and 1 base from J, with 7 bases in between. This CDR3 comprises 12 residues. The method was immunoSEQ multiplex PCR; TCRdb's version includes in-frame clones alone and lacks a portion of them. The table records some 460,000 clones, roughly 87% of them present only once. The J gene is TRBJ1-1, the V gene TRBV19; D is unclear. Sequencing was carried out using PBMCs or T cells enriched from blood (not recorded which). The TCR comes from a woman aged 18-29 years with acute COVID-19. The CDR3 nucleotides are TGTGCCAGTAAATCCGGGAACACTGAAGCTTTCTTT. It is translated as CASKSGNTEAFF.